The clone carrying this TCR beta chain was picked up a small number of times. Its antigen is unknown. Study findings and constraints: Tumor Treg TCRs overlapped most with tumor naive CD4+ cells. The TCR gene usage of tumor memory CD4+ T cells clustered together with blood and lymph node memory CD4+ cells and with lymph node naive CD4+ cells.

V lost 2 bases and J 1 base, leaving 12 bases between the germline ends. This CDR3 contains 16 residues. CDR1 and CDR2 (germline): SGHNT, YENEEA. Full-length variable regions came from constant-region reverse primers plus semi-nested Nested Universal Primer A PCR. TCRdb processed the 5' RACE reads anew with MiXCR; each CDR3 protein has one entry. The sample has some 62,000 distinct CDR3 sequences, about 22% seen once. Memory CD4+ cells were defined as CD4+CD45RO+CD25-. The J gene is TRBJ2-1, the V gene TRBV11-3, with D maybe TRBD2 (6 bases). The receptor was derived from a female donor with breast cancer. The sequenced sample was memory CD4+ T cells sorted from a lymph node. Regarding subset: memory CD4+ T cells, CD4+CD45RO+CD25-. CDR3 bases: TGTGCCAGCAGCTTATTTGGAGGGCTTTCCTACAATGAGCAGTTCTTC. Translated: CASSLFGGLSYNEQFF. Full variable domain (remainder filled in from reference TRBV11-3 and TRBJ2-1): EAGVVQSPRYKIIEKKQPVAFWCNPISGHNTLYWYLQNLGQGPELLIRYENEEAVDDSQLPKDRFSAERLKGVDSTLKIQPAELGDSAVYLCASSLFGGLSYNEQFFGPGTRLTVL.